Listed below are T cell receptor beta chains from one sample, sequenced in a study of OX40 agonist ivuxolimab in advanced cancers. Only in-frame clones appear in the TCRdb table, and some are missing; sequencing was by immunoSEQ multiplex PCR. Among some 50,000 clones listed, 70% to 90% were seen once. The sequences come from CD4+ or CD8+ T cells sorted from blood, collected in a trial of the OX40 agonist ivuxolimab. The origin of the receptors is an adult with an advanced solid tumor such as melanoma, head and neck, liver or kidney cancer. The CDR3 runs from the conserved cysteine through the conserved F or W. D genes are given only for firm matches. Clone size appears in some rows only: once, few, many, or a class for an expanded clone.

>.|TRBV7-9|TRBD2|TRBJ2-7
TGTGCCAGCAGCTTAGGTCGGACTAGCGGGACGAGGGAGCAGTACTTC
CASSLGRTSGTREQYF
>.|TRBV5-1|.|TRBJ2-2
TGCGCCAGCAGCTTGATCCGGGGTTTAGGGAACACCGGGGAGCTGTTTTTT
CASSLIRGLGNTGELFF
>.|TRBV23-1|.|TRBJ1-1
TGCGCCAGCAGTTATCGGGGTCAGAACACTGAAGCTTTCTTT
CASSYRGQNTEAFF
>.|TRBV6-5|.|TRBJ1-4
TGTGCCAGCAGTTACTCTTTGGGAGGGACTGAAAAACTGTTTTTT
CASSYSLGGTEKLFF
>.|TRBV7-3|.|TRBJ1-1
TGTGCCAGCAGCTTTCAGATGAACACTGAAGCTTTCTTT
CASSFQMNTEAFF
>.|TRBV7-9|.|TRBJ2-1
TGTGCCAGCAGCTGGCAGCGGGCATCCTACAATGAGCAGTTCTTC
CASSWQRASYNEQFF
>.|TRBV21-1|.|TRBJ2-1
TGTGCCAGCAGCAAAGACGCCGGGCGGGAATCCTACAATGAGCAGTTCTTC
CASSKDAGRESYNEQFF
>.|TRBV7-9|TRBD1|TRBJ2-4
TGTGCCAGCCAACCGGGACAGGGCGGCATTCAGTACTTC
CASQPGQGGIQYF
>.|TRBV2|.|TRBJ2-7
TGTGCCAGCAGTGAAGAAGGATTGAGGACCTACGAGCAGTACTTC
CASSEEGLRTYEQYF
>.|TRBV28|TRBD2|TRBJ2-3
TGTGCCAGCAGTTTCCCGGAGCGGGAGACGGGCACAGATACGCAGTATTTT
CASSFPERETGTDTQYF
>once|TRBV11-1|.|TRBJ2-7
TGTGCCAGCAGCTGGAGAGGGGCGGCCTCCTACGAGCAGTACTTC
CASSWRGAASYEQYF
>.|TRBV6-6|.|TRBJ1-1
TGTGCCAGCAGAGCAGGCAGGGAGTTTGAAGCTTTCTTT
CASRAGREFEAFF
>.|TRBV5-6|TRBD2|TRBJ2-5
TGTGCCAGCAGCTTGTTTTTACTAGCGGGAGGTTCAGAGACCCAGTACTTC
CASSLFLLAGGSETQYF
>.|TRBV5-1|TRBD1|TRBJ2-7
TGCGCCAGCGGGACAGGCCCTACGATCTACGAGCAGTACTTC
CASGTGPTIYEQYF
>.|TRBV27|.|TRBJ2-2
TGTGCCAGCAGTCTAGACTCAATGGCCCTAGCGTCCTGGCCCCACACCGGGGAGCTGTTTTTT
CASSLDSMALASWPHTGELFF
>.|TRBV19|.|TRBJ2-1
TGTGCCAGTAGTGGGAGGAGGGGCGACTACAATGAGCAGTTCTTC
CASSGRRGDYNEQFF
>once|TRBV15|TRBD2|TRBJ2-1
TGTGCCACCAGCAGAGAACTGATTATAGGACTAGCGGGAGGGAGGTACAATGAGCAGTTCTTC
CATSRELIIGLAGGRYNEQFF
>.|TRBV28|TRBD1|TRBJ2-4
TGTGCCAGCAGTTTGACAGGGTCGAGCAAAAACATTCAGTACTTC
CASSLTGSSKNIQYF
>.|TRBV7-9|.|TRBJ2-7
TGTGCCAGTCAAGAGGAGGCGAACTACGAGCAGTACTTC
CASQEEANYEQYF
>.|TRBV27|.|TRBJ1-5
TGTGCCAGCAGTTTAAGAGGGGCGGGACAGCCCCAGCATTTT
CASSLRGAGQPQHF
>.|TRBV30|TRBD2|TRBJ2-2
TGTGCCCACCCGAGGCGGGGGGCAGCCGGGGAGCTGTTTTTT
CAHPRRGAAGELFF
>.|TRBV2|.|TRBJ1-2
TGTGCCAGCAATAAGGACCCCAGTGGCTACACCTTC
CASNKDPSGYTF
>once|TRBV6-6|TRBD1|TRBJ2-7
TGTGCCAGCACCAACTCCGGGACAGGGGCTTCCGAGCAGTACTTC
CASTNSGTGASEQYF
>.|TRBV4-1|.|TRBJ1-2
TGCGCCAGCAGCCAAACTCCCAGGTTTGGGGACTATGGCTACACCTTC
CASSQTPRFGDYGYTF
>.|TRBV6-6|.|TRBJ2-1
TGTGCCAGCAGTTACTCGAAAGGGGGTAGCCTCCGGCGGGAGTTCTTC
CASSYSKGGSLRREFF
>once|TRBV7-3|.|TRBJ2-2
TGTGCCAGCAGCTTAAATCGTCCAGAGAACACCGGGGAGCTGTTTTTT
CASSLNRPENTGELFF
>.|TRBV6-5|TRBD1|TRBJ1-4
TGTGCCAGCAGCTTCCAGGGGGGGGGAAATGAAAAACTGTTTTTT
CASSFQGGGNEKLFF
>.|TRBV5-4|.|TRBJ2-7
TGTGCCAGCAGCTTGGGGGGCGAACCCTACGAGCAGTACTTC
CASSLGGEPYEQYF
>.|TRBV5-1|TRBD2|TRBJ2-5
TGCGCCAGCAGCTTGGGAGCGGGGCAAGAGACCCAGTACTTC
CASSLGAGQETQYF
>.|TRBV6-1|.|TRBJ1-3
TGTGCCACCTCGGCGGGGGGATTTGCGAAAAACACCATATATTTT
CATSAGGFAKNTIYF
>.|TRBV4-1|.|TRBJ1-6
TGCGCCAGCAGCCACAACCGGGACCGAGGGTATTCACCCCTCCACTTT
CASSHNRDRGYSPLHF
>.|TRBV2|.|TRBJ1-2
TGTGCCAGCAGCCTCGATCGCGGCTACACCTTC
CASSLDRGYTF
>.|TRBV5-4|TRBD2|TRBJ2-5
TGTGCCAGCAGCTTGAACCTAGCGGGAGGCCAAGAGACCCAGTACTTC
CASSLNLAGGQETQYF
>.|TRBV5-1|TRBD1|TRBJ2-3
TGCGCCAGCAGCCGGACAGGGACAGATACGCAGTATTTT
CASSRTGTDTQYF
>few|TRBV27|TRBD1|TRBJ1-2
TGTGCCAGCAGTTTATTGGGAGGTCAGGGGGCTTGGGGCTACACCTTC
CASSLLGGQGAWGYTF
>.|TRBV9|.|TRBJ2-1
TGTGCCATCCGGGGTCCCGGGCAGTTCTTC
CAIRGPGQFF
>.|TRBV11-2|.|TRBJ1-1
TGTGCCAGCAGCTTAGCTTGGGGACTTGAAGCTTTCTTT
CASSLAWGLEAFF
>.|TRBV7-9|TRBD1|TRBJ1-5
TGTGCCAGCAGCTTTGGAGGGACAGGGAGTCAGCCCCAGCATTTT
CASSFGGTGSQPQHF
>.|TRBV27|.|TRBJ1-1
TGTGCCAGCAGGGTAGGTGGGGGCGGCACTGAAGCTTTCTTT
CASRVGGGGTEAFF
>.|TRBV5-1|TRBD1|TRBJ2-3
TGCGCCAGCAGCTTAACCGGGACAGGGACAGATACGCAGTATTTT
CASSLTGTGTDTQYF
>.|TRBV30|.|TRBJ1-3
TGTGCCTGGAGGGACAACCGAAACACCATATATTTT
CAWRDNRNTIYF
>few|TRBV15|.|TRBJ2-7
TGTGCCACCAGCAGAGGACTAGAAATCCCCGAGCAGTACTTC
CATSRGLEIPEQYF
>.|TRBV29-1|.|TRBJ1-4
TGCAGTACCGCTTGGGGCGCAGAACTGTTTTTT
CSTAWGAELFF
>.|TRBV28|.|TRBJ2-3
TGTGCCAGCAGTGCCATCGGAGGGGGGGATACGCAGTATTTT
CASSAIGGGDTQYF
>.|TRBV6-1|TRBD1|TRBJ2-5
TGTGCCAGCAGTGCGAGGACAGGGCACCAAGAGACCCAGTACTTC
CASSARTGHQETQYF
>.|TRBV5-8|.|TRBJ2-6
TGTGCCAGCAGCCGCTGGGCGCTCTCTTTTGGGGCCAACGTCCTGACTTTC
CASSRWALSFGANVLTF
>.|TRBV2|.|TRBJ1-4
TGTGCCAGCAGTCAAGACAGGACGACTAATGAAAAACTGTTTTTT
CASSQDRTTNEKLFF
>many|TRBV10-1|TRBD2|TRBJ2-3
TGCGCCAGCAGTAGCGGGAGCAAAGATACGCAGTATTTT
CASSSGSKDTQYF
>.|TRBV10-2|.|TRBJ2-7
TGCGCCAGCAGGGCCAGTGGACAGTTTTTCCACGAGCAGTACTTC
CASRASGQFFHEQYF
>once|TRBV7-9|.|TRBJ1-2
TGTGCCAGCAGGCACGCGGGCGGGGTGTATGGCTACACCTTC
CASRHAGGVYGYTF
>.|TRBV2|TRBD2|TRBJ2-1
TGTGCCAGCAGTGGGGGACTAGCGGGAGTCAATGAGCAGTTCTTC
CASSGGLAGVNEQFF
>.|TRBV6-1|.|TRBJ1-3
TGTGCCAGCAGGATTTCTACCTCTGGAAACACCATATATTTT
CASRISTSGNTIYF
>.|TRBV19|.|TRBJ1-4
TGTGCCAGTAGTATCGTTGCACGGAAGATAAATGAAAAACTGTTTTTT
CASSIVARKINEKLFF
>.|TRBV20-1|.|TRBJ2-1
TGCAGTGCTAGAAAGGTCAATGAGCAGTTCTTC
CSARKVNEQFF
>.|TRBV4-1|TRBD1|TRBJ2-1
TGCGCCAGCAGCCAAGAGACCGGAGACAGGGGTGTTAATGAGCAGTTCTTC
CASSQETGDRGVNEQFF
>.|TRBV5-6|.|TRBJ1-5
TGTGCCAGCAGCGGACAGAGAAGGAATCAGCCCCAGCATTTT
CASSGQRRNQPQHF
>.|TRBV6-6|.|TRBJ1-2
TGTGCCAGCAGTTACTCGATTGGCTACACCTTC
CASSYSIGYTF
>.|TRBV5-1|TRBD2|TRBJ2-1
TGCGCCAGCAGCTTGGGCGGGAGTACCTACAATGAGCAGTTCTTC
CASSLGGSTYNEQFF
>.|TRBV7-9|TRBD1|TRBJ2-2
TGTGCCAGCAGTACCGGGACAGTCACCGGGGAGCTGTTTTTT
CASSTGTVTGELFF
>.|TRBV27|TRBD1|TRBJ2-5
TGTGCCAGCAGTCCCCACTCCCCTTGGACAGGGTACGCCGAAGAGACCCAGTACTTC
CASSPHSPWTGYAEETQYF